This note documents a single TCR beta chain sequence. Its antigen has not been determined. No base qualities exist here, and no much larger clone lies one base off it. This sample was taken from a study of CD8 T cells in Susac syndrome (dated by TCRdb to between 2018 and 2021). As for the study more broadly: Whether CD8+ T cell activation and differentiation in Susac syndrome was antigen driven was tested using repertoire sequencing. CD8+ T cell repertoire clonality was compared between over 9 healthy donors, approximately 14 Susac syndrome patients and roughly 15 multiple sclerosis patients. Broader findings and caveats from the paper: The number of individuals in the TCR sequencing and HLA analysis was recognized as being relatively small.

Relative to germline, V is missing 7 bases and J is missing 1 base, with 6 bases of the junction outside any gene match. CDR1 and CDR2 are read off the germline V gene as MDHEN and SYDVKM. The CDR3 goes from the cysteine to the phenylalanine over 14 residues. This entry keeps only the CDR3 DNA: 42 bases, framed from base 1. High-throughput TCR beta sequencing profiled peripheral blood CD8+ and CD4+ T cells from healthy donors, Susac syndrome patients and multiple sclerosis patients. The healthy donors served as controls matched for age and sex. Bulk CD8+ and CD4+ T cells were purified by magnetic negative isolation, whereas CD8+ TEMRA cells were enriched by FACS. Blood was drawn into EDTA tubes, processed within 24 hours, and PBMCs were isolated by density gradient centrifugation. PBMCs intended for TCR sequencing were cryopreserved in liquid nitrogen and were subsequently thawed in a 37 degrees C water bath. The sorted or isolated CD4+, CD8+ and CD8+ TEMRA cells had a purity of 90% or higher.

RNA was extracted with the RNeasy kit and roughly 0.45 to 1 ug was reverse transcribed using random hexamers. The immunoSEQ multiplex PCR assay, which covers 54 Vbeta and 13 Jbeta segments, was used to amplify TCR beta CDR3 regions. PCR amplification bias was corrected using a synthetic template baseline for primer optimization and computational correction. The original methods were these. Reads were annotated to V, D and J genes according to IMGT and were analyzed with immunoSEQ Analyzer, with only productive sequences retained. Clonality was calculated as one minus the Shannon entropy normalized by log2 of the number of productive unique sequences. For each patient and control, public and private clones were evaluated among the 100 most prevalent clones. Susac-specific clones were defined as absent from healthy and MS cohorts, over a thousand published viral clones and other ImmuneACCESS disease sequences. TCRdb cleaned the public reads at Q25 with fastp, built clones with MiXCR and kept in-frame beta chains. Here each entry gathers all rows of one CDR3 protein and keeps the most common genes and DNA. What appears here as the V and J calls and clone size reflects TCRdb's work, not the paper's. This sample comprises about 140,000 distinct CDR3 sequences, over 85% of them detected only once. Approximately 0.3% of the sample is held by the ten biggest clonotypes.

The sequence was obtained from a human donor in good health. Sequencing used CD8+ T cells from PBMCs. The V and J genes are TRBV28 and TRBJ2-7, and TRBD2 matches 8 of the central bases. The encoded CDR3 is CASTQLAGSYEQYF. The base sequence is TGTGCCAGCACCCAATTAGCGGGATCCTACGAGCAGTACTTC. Beyond the CDR3, the reference TRBV28 and TRBJ2-7 genes provide the residues; the full variable domain reads: DVKVTQSSRYLVKRTGEKVFLECVQDMDHENMFWYRQDPGLGLRLIYFSYDVKMKEKGDIPEGYSVSREKKERFSLILESASTNQTSMYLCASTQLAGSYEQYFGPGTRLTVT.